This T cell receptor (beta chain) emerged from a study of molecular identifiers for immune sequencing clone quantification. General study points: More than 97% of effector molecules, versus under 1% of naive-cell molecules, belonged to clones above 20 RNA copies.

From the PCR reads, TCRdb called clonotypes with MiXCR, one entry per CDR3 protein. In the table there are approximately 680,000 distinct CDR3 sequences, around 25% of which are singletons. There are many counts of this clonotype. Antigen: not known. The CDR3 runs 13 residues. Germline V lookup: CDR1 LGHNA, CDR2 YSLEER. The V end lost 0 bases, the J end lost 4 bases, and 5 bases lay between the germline ends. Specimen: naive CD8+ T cells from blood, with Jurkat cell RNA spiked in. Described subset: FACS-sorted CD8+CD4-CCR7+CD45RA+ naive T cells. The TCR was taken from a human donor in good health. Some libraries in this study had Jurkat cell RNA spiked in. J is TRBJ2-3 and V is TRBV4-3; D not certain. Here the CDR3 reads CASSQDSPDTQYF. For the CDR3, the DNA is TGCGCCAGCAGCCAAGACTCACCAGATACGCAGTATTTT.